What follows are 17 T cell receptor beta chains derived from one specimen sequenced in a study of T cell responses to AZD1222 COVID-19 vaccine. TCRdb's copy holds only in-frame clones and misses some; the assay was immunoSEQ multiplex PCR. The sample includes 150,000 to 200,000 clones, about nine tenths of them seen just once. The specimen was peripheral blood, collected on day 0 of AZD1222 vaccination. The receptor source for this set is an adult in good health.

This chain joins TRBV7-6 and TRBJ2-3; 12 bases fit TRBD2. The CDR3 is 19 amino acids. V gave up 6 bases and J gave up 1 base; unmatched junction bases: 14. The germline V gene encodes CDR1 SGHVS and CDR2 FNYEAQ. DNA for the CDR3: TGTGCCAGCAGGTATGGACTAGCGGGGTTTTCGCTGCGCACAGATACGCAGTATTTT. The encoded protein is CASRYGLAGFSLRTDTQYF.

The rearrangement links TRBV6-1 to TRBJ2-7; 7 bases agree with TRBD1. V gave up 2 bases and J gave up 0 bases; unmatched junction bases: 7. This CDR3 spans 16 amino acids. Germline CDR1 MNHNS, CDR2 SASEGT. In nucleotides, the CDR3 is TGTGCCAGCAGTGAAAGCCTGACAGGGATCTCCTACGAGCAGTACTTC. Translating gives CASSESLTGISYEQYF.

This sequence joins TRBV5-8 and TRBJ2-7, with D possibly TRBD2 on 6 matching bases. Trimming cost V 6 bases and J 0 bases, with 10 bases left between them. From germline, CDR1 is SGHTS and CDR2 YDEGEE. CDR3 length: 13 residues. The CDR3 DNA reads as TGTGCCAGCACCCGGGGGTACTCCTACGAGCAGTACTTC. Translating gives CASTRGYSYEQYF.

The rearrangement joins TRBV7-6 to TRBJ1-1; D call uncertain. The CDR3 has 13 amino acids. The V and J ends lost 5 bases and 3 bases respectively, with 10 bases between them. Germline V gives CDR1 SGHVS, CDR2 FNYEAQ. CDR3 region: CASSTGGDTEAFF. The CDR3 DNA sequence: TGTGCCAGCAGCACGGGTGGCGACACTGAAGCTTTCTTT. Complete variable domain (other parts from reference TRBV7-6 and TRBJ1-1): GAGVSQSPRYKVTKRGQDVALRCDPISGHVSLYWYRQALGQGPEFLTYFNYEAQQDKSGLPNDRFSAERPEGSISTLTIQRTEQRDSAMYRCASSTGGDTEAFFGQGTRLTVV.

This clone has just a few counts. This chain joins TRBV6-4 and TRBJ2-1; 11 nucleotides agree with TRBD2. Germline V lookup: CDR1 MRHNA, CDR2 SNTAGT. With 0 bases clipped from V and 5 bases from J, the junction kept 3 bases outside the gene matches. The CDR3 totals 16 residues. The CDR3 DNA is TGTGCCAGCAGTGACTCGGCTAGCGGGGGGAACAATGAGCAGTTCTTC. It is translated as CASSDSASGGNNEQFF.

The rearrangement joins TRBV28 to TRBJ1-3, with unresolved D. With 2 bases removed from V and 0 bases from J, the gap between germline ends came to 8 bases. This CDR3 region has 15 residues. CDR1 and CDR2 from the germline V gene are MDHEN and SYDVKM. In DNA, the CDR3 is TGTGCCAGCAGTTTACTCTACCTCTCTGGAAACACCATATATTTT. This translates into CASSLLYLSGNTIYF.

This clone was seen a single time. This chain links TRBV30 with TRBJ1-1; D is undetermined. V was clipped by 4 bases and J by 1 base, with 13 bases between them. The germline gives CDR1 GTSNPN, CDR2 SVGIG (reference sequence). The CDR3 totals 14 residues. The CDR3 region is CAWKVEASNTEAFF. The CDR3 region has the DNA TGTGCCTGGAAGGTTGAAGCCTCGAACACTGAAGCTTTCTTT.

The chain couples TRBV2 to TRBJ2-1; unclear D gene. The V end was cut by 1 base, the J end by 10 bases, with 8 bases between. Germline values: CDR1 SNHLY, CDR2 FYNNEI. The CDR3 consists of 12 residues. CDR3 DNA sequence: TGTGCCAGCAGTGAAGAAAAGGGCGAGCAGTTCTTC. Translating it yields CASSEEKGEQFF.

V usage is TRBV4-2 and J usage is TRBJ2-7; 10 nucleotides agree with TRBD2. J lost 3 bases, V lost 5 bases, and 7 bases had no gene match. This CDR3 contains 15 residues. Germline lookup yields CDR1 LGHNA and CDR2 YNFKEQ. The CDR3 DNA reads TGTGCCAGCAGCATAGAACTAGCGGGGCTCTACGAGCAGTACTTC. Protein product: CASSIELAGLYEQYF.

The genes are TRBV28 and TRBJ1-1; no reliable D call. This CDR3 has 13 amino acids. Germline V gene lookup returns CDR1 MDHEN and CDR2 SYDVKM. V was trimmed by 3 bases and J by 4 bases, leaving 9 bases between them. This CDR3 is CASSFSWGTEAFF. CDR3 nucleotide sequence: TGTGCCAGCAGTTTTTCATGGGGCACTGAAGCTTTCTTT.

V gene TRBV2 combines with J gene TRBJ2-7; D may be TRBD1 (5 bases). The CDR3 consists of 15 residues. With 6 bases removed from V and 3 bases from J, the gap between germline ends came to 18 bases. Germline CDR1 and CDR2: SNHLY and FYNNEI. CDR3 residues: CASSLEWGSDYEQYF. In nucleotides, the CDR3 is TGTGCCAGCAGCCTTGAGTGGGGCAGCGACTACGAGCAGTACTTC.

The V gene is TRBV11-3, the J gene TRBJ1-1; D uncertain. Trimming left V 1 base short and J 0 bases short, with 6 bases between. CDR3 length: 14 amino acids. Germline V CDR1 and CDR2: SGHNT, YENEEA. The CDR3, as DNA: TGTGCCAGCAGCTTAGTAGGCCTGAACACTGAAGCTTTCTTT. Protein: CASSLVGLNTEAFF. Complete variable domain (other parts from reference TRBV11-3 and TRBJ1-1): EAGVVQSPRYKIIEKKQPVAFWCNPISGHNTLYWYLQNLGQGPELLIRYENEEAVDDSQLPKDRFSAERLKGVDSTLKIQPAELGDSAVYLCASSLVGLNTEAFFGQGTRLTVV.

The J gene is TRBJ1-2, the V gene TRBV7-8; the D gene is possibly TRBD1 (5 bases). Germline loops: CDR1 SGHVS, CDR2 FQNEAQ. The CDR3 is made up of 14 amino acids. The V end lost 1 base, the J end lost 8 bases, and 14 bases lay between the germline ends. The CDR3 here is CASSLDHTGDGYTF. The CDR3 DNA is TGTGCCAGCAGCTTAGATCATACAGGAGACGGCTACACCTTC.

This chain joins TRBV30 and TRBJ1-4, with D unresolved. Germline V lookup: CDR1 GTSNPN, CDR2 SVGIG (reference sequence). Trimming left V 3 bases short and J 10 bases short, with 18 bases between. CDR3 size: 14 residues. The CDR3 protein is CAWREPTARGKLFF. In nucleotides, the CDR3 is TGTGCCTGGAGGGAACCCACTGCCCGAGGAAAACTGTTTTTT.

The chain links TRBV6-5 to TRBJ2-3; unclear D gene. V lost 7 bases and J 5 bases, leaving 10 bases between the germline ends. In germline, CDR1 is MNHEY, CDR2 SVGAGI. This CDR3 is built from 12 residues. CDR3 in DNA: TGTGCCAGCAAGGGCCCCGAAGATACGCAGTATTTT. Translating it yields CASKGPEDTQYF.

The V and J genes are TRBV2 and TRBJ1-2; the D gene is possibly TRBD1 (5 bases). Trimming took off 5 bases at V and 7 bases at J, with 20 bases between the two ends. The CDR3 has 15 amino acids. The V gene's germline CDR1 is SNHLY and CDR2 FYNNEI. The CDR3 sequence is CASSFNRDALRGYTF. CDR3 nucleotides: TGTGCCAGCAGTTTTAATCGGGACGCACTCCGTGGCTACACCTTC. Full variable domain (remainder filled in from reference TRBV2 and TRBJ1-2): EPEVTQTPSHQVTQMGQEVILRCVPISNHLYFYWYRQILGQKVEFLVSFYNNEISEKSEIFDDQFSVERPDGSNFTLKIRSTKLEDSAMYFCASSFNRDALRGYTFGSGTRLTVV.

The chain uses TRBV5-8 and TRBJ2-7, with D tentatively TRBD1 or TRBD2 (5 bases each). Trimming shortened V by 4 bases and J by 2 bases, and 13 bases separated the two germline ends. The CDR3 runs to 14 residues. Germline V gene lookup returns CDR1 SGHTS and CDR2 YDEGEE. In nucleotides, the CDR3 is TGTGCCAGCAGCCTAACCTTGGGACCCTACGAGCAGTACTTC. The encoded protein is CASSLTLGPYEQYF.